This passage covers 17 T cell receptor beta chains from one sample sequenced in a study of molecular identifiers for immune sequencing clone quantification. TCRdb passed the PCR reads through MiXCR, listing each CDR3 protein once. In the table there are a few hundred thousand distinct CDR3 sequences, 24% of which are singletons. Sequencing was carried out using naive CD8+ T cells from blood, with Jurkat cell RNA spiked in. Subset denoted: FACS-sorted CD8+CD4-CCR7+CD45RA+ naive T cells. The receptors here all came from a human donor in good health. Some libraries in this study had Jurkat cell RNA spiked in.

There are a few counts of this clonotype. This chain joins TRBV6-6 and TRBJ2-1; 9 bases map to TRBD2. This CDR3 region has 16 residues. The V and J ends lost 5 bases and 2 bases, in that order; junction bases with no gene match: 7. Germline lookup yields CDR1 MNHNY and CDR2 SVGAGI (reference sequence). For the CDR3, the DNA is TGTGCCAGCAGTAGCGGGGGGCATCCTGCCTACAATGAGCAGTTCTTC. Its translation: CASSSGGHPAYNEQFF.

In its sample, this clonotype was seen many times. Here the CDR3 reads CATSATRSDQPQHF. The CDR3 region has the DNA TGTGCCACCAGTGCTACCCGTTCCGATCAGCCCCAGCATTTT. The V gene is TRBV24-1, the J gene TRBJ1-5, with D uncertain. Between the trimmed V and J ends, which lost 5 bases and 5 bases, there was a span of 12 bases. CDR1 is KGHDR and CDR2 is SFDVKD in the germline V gene. The CDR3 is 14 residues long.

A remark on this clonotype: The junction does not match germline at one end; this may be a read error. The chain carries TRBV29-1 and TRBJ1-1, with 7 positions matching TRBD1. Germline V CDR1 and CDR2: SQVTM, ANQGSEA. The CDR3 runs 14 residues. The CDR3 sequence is CSVPPRGGNTGAFF. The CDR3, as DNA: TGCAGCGTTCCACCCAGGGGGGGGAACACTGGAGCTTTCTTT.

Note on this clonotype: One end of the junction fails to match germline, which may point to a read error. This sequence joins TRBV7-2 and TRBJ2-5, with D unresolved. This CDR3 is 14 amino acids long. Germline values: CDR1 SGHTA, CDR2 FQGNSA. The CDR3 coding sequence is TGTGCCAGCAGCTTAGGACGGTACCAAGCGACCCAGTACTTC. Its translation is CASSLGRYQATQYF.

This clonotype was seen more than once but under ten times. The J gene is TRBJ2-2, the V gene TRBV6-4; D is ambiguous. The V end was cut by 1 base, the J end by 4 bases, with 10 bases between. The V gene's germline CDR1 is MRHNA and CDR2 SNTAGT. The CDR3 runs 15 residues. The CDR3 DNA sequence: TGTGCCAGCAGTGACTGGATTAAGGGCACCGGGGAGCTGTTTTTT. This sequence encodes CASSDWIKGTGELFF.

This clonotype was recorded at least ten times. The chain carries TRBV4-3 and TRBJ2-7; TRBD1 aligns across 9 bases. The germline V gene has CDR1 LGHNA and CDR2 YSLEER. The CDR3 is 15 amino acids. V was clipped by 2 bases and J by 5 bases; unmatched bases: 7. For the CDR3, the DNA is TGCGCCAGCAGCCAATCCACCGGGACAGGGCACGAGCAGTACTTC. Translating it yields CASSQSTGTGHEQYF.

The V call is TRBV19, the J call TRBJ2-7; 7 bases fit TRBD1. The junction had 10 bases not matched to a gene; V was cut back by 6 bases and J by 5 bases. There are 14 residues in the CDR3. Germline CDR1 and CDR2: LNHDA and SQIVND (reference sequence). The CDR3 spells CASRPGYRGHEQYF. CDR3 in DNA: TGTGCCAGTAGGCCCGGATACAGGGGCCACGAGCAGTACTTC. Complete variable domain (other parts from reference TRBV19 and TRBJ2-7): DGGITQSPKYLFRKEGQNVTLSCEQNLNHDAMYWYRQDPGQGLRLIYYSQIVNDFQKGDIAEGYSVSREKKESFPLTVTSAQKNPTAFYLCASRPGYRGHEQYFGPGTRLTVT.

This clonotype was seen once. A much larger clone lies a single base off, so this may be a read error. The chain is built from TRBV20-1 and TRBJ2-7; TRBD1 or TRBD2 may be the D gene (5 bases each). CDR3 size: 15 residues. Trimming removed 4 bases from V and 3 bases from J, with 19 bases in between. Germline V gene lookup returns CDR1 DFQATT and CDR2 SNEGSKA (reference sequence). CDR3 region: CSANSPGAAVYEQYF. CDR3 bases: TGCAGTGCTAATTCCCCCGGGGCCGCGGTCTACGAGCAGTACTTC.

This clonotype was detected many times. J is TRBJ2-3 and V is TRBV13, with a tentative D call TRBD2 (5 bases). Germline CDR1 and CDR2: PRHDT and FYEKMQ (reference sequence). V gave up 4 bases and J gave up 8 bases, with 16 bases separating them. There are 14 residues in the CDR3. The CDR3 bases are TGTGCCAGCAGCTCGGACGGGGAATTGGGTACGCAGTATTTT. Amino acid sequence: CASSSDGELGTQYF.

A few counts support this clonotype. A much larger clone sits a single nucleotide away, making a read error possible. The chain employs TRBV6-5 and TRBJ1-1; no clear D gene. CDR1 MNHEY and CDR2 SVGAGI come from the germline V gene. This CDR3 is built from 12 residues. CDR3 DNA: TGTGCCAGCAGTTACTCGAATGCTGAAGCTCTCTTT. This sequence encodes CASSYSNAEALF.

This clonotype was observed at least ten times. CDR3 DNA: TGTGCCAGCAGCTTAGGCGCCGGGCCTAGCACAGATACGCAGTATTTT. This codes for CASSLGAGPSTDTQYF. The chain combines TRBV7-2 with TRBJ2-3, with D unresolved. With 1 base removed from V and 0 bases from J, the gap between germline ends came to 11 bases. The length of the CDR3 is 16 residues. Germline loops: CDR1 SGHTA, CDR2 FQGNSA.

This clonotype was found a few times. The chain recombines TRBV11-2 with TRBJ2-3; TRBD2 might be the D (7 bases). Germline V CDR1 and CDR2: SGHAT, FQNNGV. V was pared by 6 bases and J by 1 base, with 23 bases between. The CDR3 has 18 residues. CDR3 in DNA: TGTGCCAGCAGTCAACTACCGAGGGGGGGCGTCCGCACAGATACGCAGTATTTT. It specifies CASSQLPRGGVRTDTQYF.

The CDR3 DNA reads as TGCGCCAGCAGCCAAGTGAGGGGGTTCGGTAGCTCCTACGAGCAGTACTTC. This encodes CASSQVRGFGSSYEQYF. The V call is TRBV4-1, the J call TRBJ2-7, with D possibly TRBD1 on 6 matching bases. The CDR3 sequence is 17 residues long. V was cut by 1 base and J by 0 bases, with 16 bases left in between. Per the germline V gene, CDR1 is MGHRA and CDR2 is YSYEKL.

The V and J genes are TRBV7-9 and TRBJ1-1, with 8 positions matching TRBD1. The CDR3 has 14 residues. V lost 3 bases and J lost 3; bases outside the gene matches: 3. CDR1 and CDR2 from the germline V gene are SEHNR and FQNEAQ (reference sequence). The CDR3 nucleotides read TGTGCCAGCAGCTTTCAGGGGGCTTACACTGAAGCTTTCTTT. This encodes CASSFQGAYTEAFF.

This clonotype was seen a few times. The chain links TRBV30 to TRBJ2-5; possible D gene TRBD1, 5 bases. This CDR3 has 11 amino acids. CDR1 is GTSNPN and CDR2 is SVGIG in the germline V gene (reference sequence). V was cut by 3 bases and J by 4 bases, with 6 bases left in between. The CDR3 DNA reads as TGTGCCTGGAGCCAGGGAGAGACCCAGTACTTC. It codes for CAWSQGETQYF.

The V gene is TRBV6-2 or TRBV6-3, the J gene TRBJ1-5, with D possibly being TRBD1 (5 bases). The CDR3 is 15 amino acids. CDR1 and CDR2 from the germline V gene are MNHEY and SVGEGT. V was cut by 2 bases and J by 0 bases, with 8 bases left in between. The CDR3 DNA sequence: TGTGCCAGCAGTTACGGGACCTTTAGCAATCAGCCCCAGCATTTT. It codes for CASSYGTFSNQPQHF.

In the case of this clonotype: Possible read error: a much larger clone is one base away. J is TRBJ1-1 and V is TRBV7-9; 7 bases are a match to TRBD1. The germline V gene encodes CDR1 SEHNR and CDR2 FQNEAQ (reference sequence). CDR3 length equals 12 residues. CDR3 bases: TGTGTCAGCAGCGCCTGGACAGGTGAAGCTTTCTTT. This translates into CVSSAWTGEAFF.